The present entry profiles one T cell receptor beta chain with its context. This sample is part of a study of blood T cell repertoires in COVID-19. Overall study context: PBMCs, B-cell-depleted T cells, or T cells provided the cDNA or gDNA that made up the material.

The CDR3 contains 14 residues. J gave up 7 bases and V 4 bases, and 8 bases lay outside the gene matches. CDR1 SGHRS and CDR2 YFSETQ come from the germline V gene. Authors' processing steps: Scientists estimated how many nucleated cells there were by amplifying reference gene primers. Libraries were prepared by immunoSEQ multiplex PCR; TCRdb keeps only in-frame clonotypes and omits some of them. D and trimming come from the DNA, and the V and J calls and clone size come from that table. The sample holds around 150,000 clones, roughly 84% seen once. The sequencing input was PBMCs or T cells enriched from blood (not recorded which). This sequence was found in a woman in her sixties or seventies who had recovered from COVID-19. The chain employs TRBV5-1 and TRBJ1-1; 9 positions agree with TRBD1. Written as DNA, the CDR3 is TGCGCCAGCAGCAGCACGACAGGGGGAAATGAAGCTTTCTTT. It codes for CASSSTTGGNEAFF.